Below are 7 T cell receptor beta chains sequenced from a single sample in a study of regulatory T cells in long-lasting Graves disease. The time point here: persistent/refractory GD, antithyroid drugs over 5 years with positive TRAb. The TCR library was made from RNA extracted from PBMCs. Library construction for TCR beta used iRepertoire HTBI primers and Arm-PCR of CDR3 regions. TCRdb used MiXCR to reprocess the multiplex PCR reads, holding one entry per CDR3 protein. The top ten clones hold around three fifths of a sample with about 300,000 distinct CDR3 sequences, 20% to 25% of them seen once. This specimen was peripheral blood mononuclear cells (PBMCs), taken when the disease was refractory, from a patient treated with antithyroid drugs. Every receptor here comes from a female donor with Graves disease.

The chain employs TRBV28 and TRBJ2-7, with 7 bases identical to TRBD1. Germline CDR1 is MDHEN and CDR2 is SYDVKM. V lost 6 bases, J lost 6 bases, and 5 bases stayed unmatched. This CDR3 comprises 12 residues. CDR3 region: CASRRGGPEQYF. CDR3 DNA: TGTGCCAGCAGACGAGGGGGCCCCGAGCAGTACTTC.

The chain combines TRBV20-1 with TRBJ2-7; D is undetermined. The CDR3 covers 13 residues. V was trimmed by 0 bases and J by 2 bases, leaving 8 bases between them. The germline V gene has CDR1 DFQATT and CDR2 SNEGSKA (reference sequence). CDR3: CSARDLGTYEQYF. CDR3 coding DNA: TGCAGTGCTAGAGATCTTGGCACCTACGAGCAGTACTTC.

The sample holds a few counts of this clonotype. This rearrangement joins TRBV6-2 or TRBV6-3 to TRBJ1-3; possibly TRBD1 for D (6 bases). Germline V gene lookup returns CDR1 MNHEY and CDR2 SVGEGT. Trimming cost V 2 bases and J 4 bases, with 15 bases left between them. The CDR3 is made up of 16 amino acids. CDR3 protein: CASSYGDTGLGNTIYF. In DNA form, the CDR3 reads TGTGCCAGCAGTTACGGGGACACCGGACTGGGAAACACCATATATTTT.

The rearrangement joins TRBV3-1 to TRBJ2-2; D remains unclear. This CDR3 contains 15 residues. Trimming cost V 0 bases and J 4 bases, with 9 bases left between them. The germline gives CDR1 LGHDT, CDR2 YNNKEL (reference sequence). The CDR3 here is CASSQETWGTGELFF. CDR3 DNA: TGTGCCAGCAGCCAAGAGACATGGGGCACCGGGGAGCTGTTTTTT.

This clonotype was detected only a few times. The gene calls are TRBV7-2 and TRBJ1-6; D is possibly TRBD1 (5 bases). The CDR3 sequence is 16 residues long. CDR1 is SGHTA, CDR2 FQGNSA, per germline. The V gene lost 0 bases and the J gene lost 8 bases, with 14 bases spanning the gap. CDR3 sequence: CASSLAKTEGHSPLHF. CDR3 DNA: TGTGCCAGCAGCTTAGCCAAGACTGAGGGGCATTCACCCCTCCACTTT.

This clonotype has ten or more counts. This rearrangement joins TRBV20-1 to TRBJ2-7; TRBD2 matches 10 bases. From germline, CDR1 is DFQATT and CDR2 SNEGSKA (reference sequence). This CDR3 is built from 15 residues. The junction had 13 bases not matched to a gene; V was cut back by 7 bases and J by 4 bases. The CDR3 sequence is CSGVPARLAGYEQYF. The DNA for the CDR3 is TGCAGTGGAGTCCCGGCGAGACTAGCGGGTTACGAGCAGTACTTC.

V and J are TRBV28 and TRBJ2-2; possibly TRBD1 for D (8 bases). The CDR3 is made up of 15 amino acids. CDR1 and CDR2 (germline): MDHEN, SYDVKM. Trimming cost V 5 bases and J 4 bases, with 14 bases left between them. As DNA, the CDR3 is TGTGCCAGCAGTGTACAGGGGGGGGGCACCGGGGAGCTGTTTTTT. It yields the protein CASSVQGGGTGELFF. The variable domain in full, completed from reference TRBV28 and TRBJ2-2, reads DVKVTQSSRYLVKRTGEKVFLECVQDMDHENMFWYRQDPGLGLRLIYFSYDVKMKEKGDIPEGYSVSREKKERFSLILESASTNQTSMYLCASSVQGGGTGELFFGEGSRLTVL.